This T cell receptor (beta chain) was observed in a study of blood T cells in healthy people across ages. Study-level findings and limits: Unsorted PBMC material precluded a definitive naive versus antigen-experienced comparison.

Together with a sample-barcoded 5' primer, a J-beta primer mix was included in a second PCR lasting about 6 to 12 cycles. Each of the cDNA molecules was tagged by a template-switch adaptor with 12 random nucleotides. TCRdb processed the 5' RACE reads anew with MiXCR; each CDR3 protein has one entry. The data show more than 650,000 distinct CDR3 sequences, with 20% to 25% seen just once and around 21% held by the top ten. Many counts were recorded for this clonotype. Its antigen is as yet unknown. This CDR3 has 10 residues. The germline gives CDR1 DFQATT, CDR2 SNEGSKA (reference sequence). V lost 2 bases, J lost 3 bases, and 1 base lay in between. Drawing of peripheral blood yielded approximately 10 milliliters from each donor.

The clonotype was recovered from a man aged 70-80 years in good health. The rearrangement joins TRBV20-1 to TRBJ2-5; no definite D call. Material for sequencing was blood. The CDR3 DNA is TGCAGTGCTAGAAAAGAGACCCAGTACTTC. It encodes CSARKETQYF.